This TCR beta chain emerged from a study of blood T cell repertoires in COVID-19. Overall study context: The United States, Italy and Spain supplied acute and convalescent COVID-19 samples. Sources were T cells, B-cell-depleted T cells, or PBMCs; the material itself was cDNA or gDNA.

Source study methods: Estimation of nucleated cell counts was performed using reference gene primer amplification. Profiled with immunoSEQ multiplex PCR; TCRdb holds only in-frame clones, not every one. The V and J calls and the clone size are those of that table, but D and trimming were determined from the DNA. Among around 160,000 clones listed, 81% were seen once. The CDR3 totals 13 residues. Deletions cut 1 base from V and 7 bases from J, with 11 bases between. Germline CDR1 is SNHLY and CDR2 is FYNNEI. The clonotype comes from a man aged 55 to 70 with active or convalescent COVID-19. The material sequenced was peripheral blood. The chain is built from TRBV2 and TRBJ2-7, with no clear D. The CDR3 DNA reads TGTGCCAGCAGTGAAGAATTGGGCAGAGAGCAGTACTTC. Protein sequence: CASSEELGREQYF.